This is a list of T cell receptor beta chains from one sample in a study of shared clonotypes between healthy human individuals. Using immunoSEQ multiplex PCR, the repertoire was profiled, and TCRdb retains in-frame clones only, with some absent. The data contain about 2 million clones, about 95% of them singletons. Source material: naive CD8+ T cells sorted from blood. These receptors were taken from a man younger than 35 in good health. CDR3s include the opening cysteine and the closing phenylalanine or tryptophan. D genes are given only for firm matches. Rows give clone size only sometimes, using once, few, many, or a class for an expanded clone.

>TRBJ2-7|TRBV5-1|TRBD2|-
CASSIGLALSYEQYF
TGCGCCAGCAGCATTGGACTAGCGTTATCCTACGAGCAGTACTTC
>TRBJ2-5|TRBV9|TRBD2|-
CASSVDGGEETQYF
TGTGCCAGCAGCGTAGATGGGGGGGAAGAGACCCAGTACTTC
>TRBJ1-5|TRBV7-6|-|-
CASRKGPGRGDPQHF
TGTGCCAGCAGGAAAGGACCGGGACGCGGTGATCCCCAGCATTTT
>TRBJ2-3|TRBV27|-|once
CASSSLADTQYF
TGTGCCAGCAGTTCCCTGGCAGATACGCAGTATTTT
>TRBJ2-7|TRBV5-4|-|-
CASSLRESDEQYF
TGTGCCAGCAGCTTGCGGGAGAGCGACGAGCAGTACTTC
>TRBJ1-4|TRBV27|-|-
CASSPTGTYGEKLFF
TGTGCCAGCAGTCCGACCGGGACATATGGGGAAAAACTGTTTTTT
>TRBJ1-1|TRBV4-1|-|once
CASSQVKPSENTEAFF
TGCGCCAGCAGCCAAGTGAAGCCGTCGGAGAACACTGAAGCTTTCTTT
>TRBJ2-1|TRBV4-3|TRBD2|-
CASSQEPAGIYNEQFF
TGCGCCAGCAGCCAAGAGCCAGCGGGGATCTACAATGAGCAGTTCTTC
>TRBJ1-5|TRBV28|-|-
CASSLVYEGVNTQHF
TGTGCCAGCAGTTTGGTATACGAGGGAGTCAATACTCAGCATTTT
>TRBJ1-2|TRBV25-1|TRBD1|-
CASSASGTGGFGYTF
TGTGCCAGCAGTGCCTCCGGGACAGGGGGCTTTGGCTACACCTTC
>TRBJ1-1|TRBV5-6|TRBD1|-
CASSGQGEANTEAFF
TGTGCCAGCAGCGGACAGGGGGAGGCCAACACTGAAGCTTTCTTT
>TRBJ1-4|TRBV4-1|-|-
CASSFHGGRYATNEKLFF
TGCGCCAGCAGCTTCCACGGGGGACGGTATGCAACTAATGAAAAACTGTTTTTT
>TRBJ1-1|TRBV20-1|TRBD1|-
CSATDRGNAFF
TGCAGTGCTACGGACAGGGGTAACGCTTTCTTT
>TRBJ2-1|TRBV20-1|-|-
CSAHIVDEQFF
TGCAGTGCTCACATCGTGGATGAGCAGTTCTTC
>TRBJ1-2|TRBV6-5|TRBD1|-
CASSDRGYYGYTF
TGTGCCAGCAGTGACAGGGGCTACTATGGCTACACCTTC
>TRBJ2-2|TRBV5-8|-|once
CASSFPTGELFF
TGTGCCAGCAGCTTTCCCACCGGGGAGCTGTTTTTT
>TRBJ2-7|TRBV29-1|TRBD1|-
CSVERDRGNYEQYF
TGCAGCGTTGAAAGGGACAGGGGGAATTACGAGCAGTACTTC
>TRBJ1-1|TRBV11-2|TRBD1|once
CASSPQGGTLLSRPEAFF
TGTGCCAGCAGCCCACAGGGGGGCACATTGTTGTCTCGGCCTGAAGCTTTCTTT
>TRBJ2-7|TRBV5-1|TRBD1|-
CASSWGTGMVYEQYF
TGCGCCAGCAGCTGGGGGACAGGGATGGTCTACGAGCAGTACTTC
>TRBJ1-6|TRBV19|-|-
CASSPPEGVSPLHF
TGTGCCAGTAGCCCCCCAGAAGGGGTATCGCCCCTCCACTTT
>TRBJ1-6|TRBV5-6|TRBD1|-
CASSLGQGVGSPLHF
TGTGCCAGCAGCTTGGGACAGGGAGTGGGGTCACCCCTCCACTTT
>TRBJ2-1|TRBV19|TRBD2|-
CASSIGTSLSSEQFF
TGTGCCAGTAGTATCGGGACTAGCCTATCATCTGAGCAGTTCTTC
>TRBJ2-7|TRBV6-1|-|-
CASSENAGPSGGEQYF
TGTGCCAGCAGTGAAAATGCGGGACCTTCTGGTGGCGAGCAGTACTTC
>TRBJ2-1|TRBV27|TRBD1|-
CASSAGTGGYEQFF
TGTGCCAGCAGTGCCGGGACAGGGGGCTATGAGCAGTTCTTC
>TRBJ1-2|TRBV2|-|-
CASSPGPANYGYTF
TGTGCCAGCAGTCCGGGGCCAGCTAACTATGGCTACACCTTC
>TRBJ2-1|TRBV28|-|-
CASRTQGRSYNEQFF
TGTGCCAGCAGGACACAGGGAAGGTCCTACAATGAGCAGTTCTTC
>TRBJ2-3|TRBV27|-|-
CASTQLGGGADTQYF
TGTGCCAGCACCCAATTGGGAGGGGGCGCAGATACGCAGTATTTT
>TRBJ2-3|TRBV5-1|TRBD2|once
CASSLVGSGRFEDTQYF
TGCGCCAGCAGCTTGGTCGGTAGCGGGAGATTTGAAGATACGCAGTATTTT
>TRBJ2-5|TRBV19|-|-
CASSVGTITSETQYF
TGTGCCAGTAGTGTGGGGACGATTACTAGTGAGACCCAGTACTTC
>TRBJ2-1|TRBV15|-|-
CATSRDRARHEQFF
TGTGCCACCAGCAGAGATCGGGCACGCCATGAGCAGTTCTTC
>TRBJ2-7|TRBV13|-|-
CASSATDYEQYF
TGTGCCAGCAGCGCGACAGATTACGAGCAGTACTTC
>TRBJ2-7|TRBV5-4|TRBD1|-
CASSFTGAYEQYF
TGTGCCAGCAGCTTCACAGGGGCCTACGAGCAGTACTTC
>TRBJ2-7|TRBV6-5|-|-
CASSKTGYSSYEQYF
TGTGCCAGCAGCAAGACAGGCTATAGCTCCTACGAGCAGTACTTC
>TRBJ2-5|TRBV2|-|-
CASSPNGLAEETQYF
TGTGCCAGCAGTCCAAATGGCCTAGCTGAAGAGACCCAGTACTTC
>TRBJ1-1|TRBV21-1|-|-
CASSKTGRPTEAFF
TGTGCCAGCAGCAAAACAGGGAGGCCCACTGAAGCTTTCTTT
>TRBJ2-7|TRBV4-3|TRBD2|-
CASSQALAGGLSYEQYF
TGCGCCAGCAGCCAGGCACTAGCGGGAGGGCTCTCCTACGAGCAGTACTTC
>TRBJ2-1|TRBV10-1|-|-
CASSGAGRINEQFF
TGCGCCAGCAGCGGGGCGGGAAGGATCAATGAGCAGTTCTTC
>TRBJ2-7|TRBV25-1|-|-
CASSNLLAGADEQYF
TGTGCCAGCAGTAACCTACTAGCTGGGGCGGACGAGCAGTACTTC
>TRBJ2-3|TRBV9|-|once
CASSAVLTDTQYF
TGTGCCAGCAGCGCAGTTCTCACAGATACGCAGTATTTT
>TRBJ1-4|TRBV6-5|TRBD1|-
CASSWEWDRMNEKLFF
TGTGCCAGCAGTTGGGAATGGGACAGGATGAATGAAAAACTGTTTTTT
>TRBJ1-4|TRBV7-6|-|-
CASSLENPHEKLFF
TGTGCCAGCAGCTTAGAAAATCCTCATGAAAAACTGTTTTTT
>TRBJ2-7|TRBV7-2|TRBD2|-
CASSWGLATYEQYF
TGTGCCAGCAGCTGGGGACTAGCGACCTACGAGCAGTACTTC
>TRBJ2-7|TRBV27|TRBD1|-
CASRRGQGFNEQYF
TGTGCCAGCAGGCGGGGACAGGGCTTTAACGAGCAGTACTTC
>TRBJ2-3|TRBV19|TRBD1|once
CASKGQVVSTDTQYF
TGTGCCAGTAAAGGACAGGTCGTTAGCACAGATACGCAGTATTTT
>TRBJ2-7|TRBV6-4|TRBD2|once
CASSDLAGAPEQYF
TGTGCCAGCAGTGACCTAGCGGGAGCCCCCGAGCAGTACTTC
>TRBJ2-3|TRBV30|-|-
CAWSGALGQYF
TGTGCCTGGAGTGGGGCGCTGGGGCAGTATTTT
>TRBJ2-7|TRBV28|-|-
CASSGIYEQYF
TGTGCCAGCAGTGGGATCTACGAGCAGTACTTC
>TRBJ2-7|TRBV13|-|-
CASSLGSSGPQEQYF
TGTGCCAGCAGCTTAGGCAGTAGCGGCCCCCAGGAGCAGTACTTC
>TRBJ2-3|TRBV15|-|once
CATSRYVDYTDTQYF
TGTGCCACCAGCAGATACGTGGATTACACAGATACGCAGTATTTT